Listed below are T cell receptor beta chains from one sample, sequenced in a study of blood T cells in healthy people across ages. MiXCR, run by TCRdb on the 5' RACE reads, gives a single entry per CDR3 protein. The sample lists 1,300,000 or so distinct CDR3 sequences, 55% to 75% occurring once. The specimen sequenced was blood. The receptors originated from a young man in good health. The CDR3 runs from the conserved cysteine through the conserved F or W. The order of the fields is V gene, J gene, D gene, clone size, CDR3 protein, CDR3 DNA. The D gene is left open where the match is weak. Size values are once, few and many counts, or a class for expanded clones, and some rows have none.

TRBV7-8,TRBJ2-5,TRBD1,few,CASSSDRLYHGTQYF,TGTGCCAGCAGCTCGGACAGGCTCTACCATGGGACCCAGTACTTC
TRBV2,TRBJ2-3,NA,NA,CASSEISNTDTQYF,TGTGCCAGCAGTGAAATAAGCAACACAGATACGCAGTATTTT
TRBV10-3,TRBJ1-4,NA,NA,CAIRADKSGEKLFF,TGTGCCATCAGGGCTGACAAATCCGGGGAAAAACTGTTTTTT
TRBV27,TRBJ2-7,TRBD2,few,CASARSGLSSYEQYF,TGTGCCAGCGCGCGTAGCGGGCTGAGCTCCTACGAGCAGTACTTC
TRBV3-1,TRBJ2-7,TRBD2,NA,CASSVLPRLAGDASDYEQYF,TGTGCCAGCAGCGTACTTCCTAGACTAGCGGGGGACGCCTCAGATTACGAGCAGTACTTC
TRBV6-5,TRBJ2-7,NA,NA,CASSYRRTLYEQYF,TGTGCCAGCAGTTACCGCCGGACTCTCTACGAGCAGTACTTC
TRBV18,TRBJ2-7,NA,once,CASSHRELYEQYF,TGTGCCAGTTCCCATAGGGAGTTATACGAGCAGTACTTC
TRBV29-1,TRBJ2-1,NA,NA,CSGVRGKGNEQFF,TGCAGCGGTGTACGCGGGAAGGGAAATGAGCAGTTCTTC
TRBV12-3/TRBV12-4,TRBJ2-1,TRBD2,NA,CASSLLLGGRWAGEQFF,TGTGCCAGCAGTTTACTGTTGGGCGGGAGGTGGGCGGGTGAGCAGTTCTTC
TRBV9,TRBJ2-1,NA,NA,CASSEAPGGLNEQFF,TGTGCCAGCAGCGAGGCCCCTGGCGGACTCAATGAGCAGTTCTTC
TRBV6-1,TRBJ1-3,NA,NA,CASSPGPGNTIYF,TGTGCCAGCAGTCCAGGTCCTGGAAACACCATATATTTT